This TCR beta chain was sequenced for a study of blood T cell repertoires in COVID-19 (dated by TCRdb to 2018 to 2021). Background for the entire study: The collaborator samples originated in the United States, Italy and Spain and spanned the acute and convalescent phases of COVID-19. The dataset comprised deeply sampled blood TCRbeta repertoires from subjects exposed to, actively infected with, or recovered from COVID-19. Nearly every sample came with metadata listing a de-identified subject ID, COVID-19 status, age in years and sex. The repertoires were released in a freely available public database meant as a resource for research on the immune response to SARS-CoV-2. Where HLA class I and class II types were available, the types were taken from metadata supplied by the sample provider, not from assay-based typing. The samples were drawn from the first 160 participants of the ongoing ImmuneRACE study and from more than 1,000 subjects provided by 6 global collaborators. The prospective study material was composed of cDNA or gDNA derived from T cells, B-cell-depleted T cells, or PBMCs. The research as a whole found: The amount of clinical and demographic metadata varied by source and participant and was provided uncurated.

TCRbeta CDR3 regions were amplified from genomic DNA using the immunoSEQ Assay, a bias-controlled multiplex PCR. The paper's data handling went like this. Within the assay, amplification of reference gene primers was used to estimate how many nucleated cells each sample contained. To quantify the absolute abundance of each unique TCRbeta CDR3 rearrangement, sequence reads were collapsed and filtered. For each sample, productive Simpson clonality was calculated as the square root of Simpson's diversity index over productive rearrangements. This is the immuneACCESS table as TCRdb keeps it, with only in-frame sequences that have V and J called. A part of the clones is gone; compared with another copy, unresolved V genes explain less than half, and the rest is unexplained. That table furnishes V, J and clone size, whereas the DNA furnished D and trimming. The sample has around 20,000 clones on record, over 80% of them singletons. The ten largest make up almost 8.5% of the sample.

A remark on this clone: Its antigen is not yet known. No base qualities exist here, and no much larger clone lies one base off it.

The collaborating institutions used their own protocols to collect whole blood in K2EDTA tubes. For TCRbeta analysis, collaborators shipped samples in one of three forms: frozen whole blood, isolated PBMCs, or DNA extracted from either of those sample types. V loses 5 bases at its end and J loses 1 base; junction bases beyond the gene matches: 15. The germline V gene provides CDR1 SGHRS and CDR2 YFSETQ. From cysteine to phenylalanine, the CDR3 is 18 amino acids long. Only CDR3 DNA remains: 54 bases, in frame from the first base. Sequenced input: peripheral blood. The V and J segments used are TRBV5-1 and TRBJ1-5; the central 7 bases match TRBD1. This receptor was obtained from a human donor in a cohort sampled during active COVID-19. The donor label of this sample is uncertain. The encoded CDR3 is CASSPRPTGVGSNQPQHF. The bases read TGCGCCAGCAGTCCTCGGCCCACAGGGGTTGGGAGCAATCAGCCCCAGCATTTT. Supplemented by the reference TRBV5-1 and TRBJ1-5 proteins around the CDR3, the complete variable domain is KAGVTQTPRYLIKTRGQQVTLSCSPISGHRSVSWYQQTPGQGLQFLFEYFSETQRNKGNFPGRFSGRQFSNSRSEMNVSTLELGDSALYLCASSPRPTGVGSNQPQHFGDGTRLSIL.